Listed below are T cell receptor beta chains from one sample, sequenced in a study of early T cells in non-severe SARS-CoV-2 infection. Each CDR3 protein is one row after TCRdb ran MiXCR on the 5' RACE reads. The table shows fewer than 120,000 distinct CDR3 sequences, with around an eighth occurring only once. The source was whole blood, collected at baseline. The receptors were sampled from an adult who was a healthcare worker with PCR-confirmed SARS-CoV-2 infection or an uninfected control (not recorded which). Both conserved end residues are part of each CDR3. The D gene is left open where the match is weak. Size is stated for part of the rows, as once, few or many counts, or as a class when the clone is expanded.

V: TRBV7-9; size: many; D: .; J: TRBJ2-7; DNA: TGTGCCAGCAGCCTACCCGAAGGGGTCAGCTCCTACGAGCAGTACTTC; CDR3: CASSLPEGVSSYEQYF
V: TRBV28; size: .; D: TRBD2; J: TRBJ2-1; DNA: TGTGCCAGCAGTTCCGGGACTAGCGGAACCAATGAGCAGTTCTTC; CDR3: CASSSGTSGTNEQFF
V: TRBV12-3/TRBV12-4; size: .; D: .; J: TRBJ2-1; DNA: TGTGCCAGCAGTTCCTCAGGGTATAATGAGCAGTTCTTC; CDR3: CASSSSGYNEQFF
V: TRBV27; size: many; D: .; J: TRBJ1-1; DNA: TGTGCCAGCAGCTTAGGACCGAACACTGAAGCTTTCTTT; CDR3: CASSLGPNTEAFF
V: TRBV27; size: many; D: .; J: TRBJ1-1; DNA: TGTGCCAGCAGTTACAGGGATTTGGCTGAAGCTTTCTTT; CDR3: CASSYRDLAEAFF
V: TRBV29-1; size: few; D: .; J: TRBJ1-2; DNA: TGCAGCGTTGGTACAGGGACCGGCTACACCTTC; CDR3: CSVGTGTGYTF
V: TRBV7-2; size: few; D: TRBD2; J: TRBJ2-5; DNA: TGTGCCAGCAGCCCCCTACAAAATAGCGGGGGGGCGTGGCCGTACCAAGAGACCCAGTACTTC; CDR3: CASSPLQNSGGAWPYQETQYF
V: TRBV6-5; size: many; D: TRBD1; J: TRBJ2-3; DNA: TGTGCCAGCAGTTCCTCCAGGGGGTACACAGATACGCAGTATTTT; CDR3: CASSSSRGYTDTQYF
V: TRBV6-6; size: .; D: .; J: TRBJ2-7; DNA: TGTGCCAGCAGTTCCCCCGGGGCGTCCTACGAGCAGTACTTC; CDR3: CASSSPGASYEQYF
V: TRBV5-1; size: few; D: TRBD1; J: TRBJ2-1; DNA: TGCGCCAGCAGCTTGGCCAGGGGGCCCAATGAGCAGTTCTTC; CDR3: CASSLARGPNEQFF
V: TRBV6-5; size: few; D: .; J: TRBJ2-7; DNA: TGTGCCAGCAGTTACAACACGAACTACGAGCAGTACTTC; CDR3: CASSYNTNYEQYF
V: TRBV2; size: .; D: TRBD1; J: TRBJ1-2; DNA: TGTGCCAGCAGTGACGGACAGGATTTGAGTCGGAACTATGGCTACACCTTC; CDR3: CASSDGQDLSRNYGYTF
V: TRBV5-4; size: few; D: TRBD1; J: TRBJ1-2; DNA: TGTGCCAGCAGCCACCCGGACAGGGTCCATGGCTACACCTTC; CDR3: CASSHPDRVHGYTF
V: TRBV11-3; size: few; D: .; J: TRBJ1-6; DNA: TGTGCCAGCCGTAGAGGGATGAATTCACCCCTCCACTTT; CDR3: CASRRGMNSPLHF
V: TRBV7-9; size: .; D: TRBD1; J: TRBJ2-7; DNA: TGTGCCAGCAGGAGGCAGGGGACAGCCTACGAGCAGTACTTC; CDR3: CASRRQGTAYEQYF
V: TRBV29-1; size: few; D: .; J: TRBJ1-4; DNA: TGCAGCGTTGAAGATCCGGAGGTTACTAATGAAAAACTGTTTTTT; CDR3: CSVEDPEVTNEKLFF
V: TRBV5-4; size: .; D: .; J: TRBJ1-4; DNA: TGTGCCAGCAGGGACGGACAGCGCGAAAAACTGTTTTTT; CDR3: CASRDGQREKLFF
V: TRBV12-3/TRBV12-4; size: few; D: .; J: TRBJ2-6; DNA: TGTGCCAGCAGTTTAGCGCGCGGCAGGATAGGCTCTGGGGCCAACGTCCTGACTTTC; CDR3: CASSLARGRIGSGANVLTF
V: TRBV7-9; size: few; D: .; J: TRBJ1-1; DNA: TGTGCCAGCAGCTTAGACGTAGGGACGGAAGCTTTCTTT; CDR3: CASSLDVGTEAFF
V: TRBV7-6; size: .; D: .; J: TRBJ1-2; DNA: TGTGCCAGCAGCCCAGGGGTTGTTAACTATGGCTACACCTTC; CDR3: CASSPGVVNYGYTF
V: TRBV20-1; size: many; D: .; J: TRBJ1-6; DNA: TGCAGTGCTAGGGACACGGGGAATTCACCCCTCCACTTT; CDR3: CSARDTGNSPLHF
V: TRBV5-1; size: few; D: TRBD2; J: TRBJ2-3; DNA: TGCGCCAGCAGCCCCCCGCGGGGGGATACGCAGTATTTT; CDR3: CASSPPRGDTQYF
V: TRBV25-1; size: .; D: .; J: TRBJ2-2; DNA: TGTGCCAGCAGTATACTAGAATTTACCGGGGAGCTGTTTTTT; CDR3: CASSILEFTGELFF